This T cell receptor (beta chain) came from a study of cytomegalovirus exposure and HLA in healthy donors. Germline CDR1 SGDLS, CDR2 YYNGEE. This CDR3 region has 14 residues. V was clipped by 4 bases and J by 9 bases; unmatched bases: 8. PCR primers comprised 60 Vbeta and 13 Jbeta primers. Using immunoSEQ multiplex PCR, the repertoire was profiled, and TCRdb retains in-frame clones only, with some absent. The repertoire holds under 250,000 clones, with 76% as singletons. The clonotype was recovered from a man aged 18 to 29 in good health and CMV-seronegative. What was sequenced was PBMCs. This chain links TRBV9 with TRBJ2-4, with 9 bases that match TRBD1. The CDR3 DNA sequence: TGTGCCAGCAGCCCATCGACAGGGGGAGGCATTCAGTACTTC. Translation gives CASSPSTGGGIQYF.